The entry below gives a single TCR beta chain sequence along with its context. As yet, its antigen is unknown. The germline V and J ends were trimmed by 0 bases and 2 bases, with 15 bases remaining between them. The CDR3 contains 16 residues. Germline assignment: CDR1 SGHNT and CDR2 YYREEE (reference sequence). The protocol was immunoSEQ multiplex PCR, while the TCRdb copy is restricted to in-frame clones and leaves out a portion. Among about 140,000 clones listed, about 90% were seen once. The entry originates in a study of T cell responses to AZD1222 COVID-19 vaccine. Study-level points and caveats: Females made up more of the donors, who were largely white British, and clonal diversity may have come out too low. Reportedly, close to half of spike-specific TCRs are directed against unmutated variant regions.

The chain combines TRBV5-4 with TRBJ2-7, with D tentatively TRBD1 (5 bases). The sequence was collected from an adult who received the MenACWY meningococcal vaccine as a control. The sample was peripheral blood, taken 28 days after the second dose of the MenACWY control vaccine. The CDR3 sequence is CASSLAQGFVPYEQYF. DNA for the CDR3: TGTGCCAGCAGCTTGGCCCAGGGTTTTGTTCCCTACGAGCAGTACTTC.